This T cell receptor beta chain originates from a study of blood T cell repertoires in COVID-19. Across the study: Samples came from the United States, Italy and Spain, spanning acute and convalescent COVID-19. PBMCs, B-cell-depleted T cells, or T cells were the source of the cDNA or gDNA that made up the material.

Authors' methods: Amplification with reference gene primers provided the estimates of nucleated cell counts. Clones were read by immunoSEQ multiplex PCR, and TCRdb kept only the in-frame ones, dropping some. The D gene and trimming were derived from the DNA, and the V and J assignments and clone size from that table. Of under 100,000 clones in the sample, around 81% were seen once. This receptor was obtained from a man older than 75 with active or convalescent COVID-19. The sequencing input was peripheral blood.

The CDR3 DNA sequence: TGTGCCAGCAGTTACGCTGGACAGAACACCGGGGAGCTGTTTTTT. Residues: CASSYAGQNTGELFF. The chain employs TRBV6-5 and TRBJ2-2; D perhaps matches TRBD1 (5 bases). The CDR3 loop spans 15 amino acids. V lost 2 bases and J lost 1, with 8 bases in between. Germline V lookup: CDR1 MNHEY, CDR2 SVGAGI.